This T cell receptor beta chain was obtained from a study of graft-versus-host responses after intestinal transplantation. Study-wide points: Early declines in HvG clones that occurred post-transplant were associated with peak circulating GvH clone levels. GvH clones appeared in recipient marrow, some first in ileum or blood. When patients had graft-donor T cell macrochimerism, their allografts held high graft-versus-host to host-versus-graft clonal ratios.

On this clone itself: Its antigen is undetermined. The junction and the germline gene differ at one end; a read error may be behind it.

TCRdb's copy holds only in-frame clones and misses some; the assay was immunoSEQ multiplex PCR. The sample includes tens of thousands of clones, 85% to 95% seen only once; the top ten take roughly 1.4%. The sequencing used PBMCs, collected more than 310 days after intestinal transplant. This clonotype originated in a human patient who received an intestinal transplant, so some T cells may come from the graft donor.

The CDR3 DNA sequence: TGTGCCAGCAGTTCCGGGGCAGGCCCCGTCGGAGTCTTC. This encodes CASSSGAGPVGVF. The chain joins TRBV6-6 to TRBJ2-7; D possibly matches TRBD1 or TRBD2 (5 bases each). Per germline, CDR1 MNHNY and CDR2 SVGAGI (reference sequence). This CDR3 contains 13 residues.